These 10 T cell receptor beta chains were all obtained from the same sample, sequenced in a study of vaccination and CD4 T cells after COVID-19. The study sequenced cultured CD4+ T cell DNA using the Oncomine TCR Beta short-read assay. TCRdb reprocessed the PCR reads via MiXCR and lists one record per CDR3 protein. The sample has about 14,000 distinct CDR3 sequences; more than 20% are singletons. Treatment of the sample: approximately nine-day PBMC culture with coronavirus spike peptide pools or control peptides (ViraFEST assay). These TCRs are of unknown antigen specificity. The sample consisted of cultured CD4+ T cells from blood. The receptors derive from a human donor with COVID-19.

This CDR3 is CASSRGIDTEAFF. CDR3 coding DNA: TGTGCCAGCAGCCGGGGGATCGACACTGAAGCTTTCTTT. The J gene is TRBJ1-1, the V gene TRBV7-9; TRBD1 might be the D (5 bases). Deletions cut 5 bases from V and 3 bases from J, with 10 bases between. Looked up from germline, CDR1 is SEHNR and CDR2 is FQNEAQ (reference sequence). This CDR3 comprises 13 residues.

This chain uses TRBV6-5 with TRBJ2-7; 11 bases agree with TRBD1. The CDR3 sequence is 15 residues long. CDR1 is MNHEY and CDR2 is SVGAGI in the germline V gene. V was pared by 4 bases and J by 4 bases, with 6 bases of the junction left unmatched. CDR3 in amino acids: CASSSTGTGGYEQYF. The CDR3 DNA follows: TGTGCCAGCAGTTCCACCGGGACAGGGGGTTACGAGCAGTACTTC.

This clonotype came up a few times. The CDR3 bases are TGTGCCAGCACATTCGGGCGGACAATCAGCTCCTACGAGCAGTACTTC. Its translation: CASTFGRTISSYEQYF. This chain uses TRBV2 with TRBJ2-7, with D possibly TRBD1 on 5 matching bases. V dropped 7 bases and J dropped 0 bases, with 19 bases sitting between them. The germline V gene encodes CDR1 SNHLY and CDR2 FYNNEI. CDR3 size: 16 residues.

This clonotype occurred a few times. The chain is built from TRBV5-8 and TRBJ1-5; 7 bases match TRBD1. CDR1 is SGHTS and CDR2 is YDEGEE in the germline V gene. The CDR3 covers 15 residues. The J segment lost 4 bases and the V segment lost 5 bases, leaving 9 bases of the junction unmatched. The CDR3: CASSWGQKLNQPQHF. Written as DNA, the CDR3 is TGTGCCAGCAGTTGGGGACAGAAACTAAATCAGCCCCAGCATTTT.

The chain employs TRBV7-8 and TRBJ2-1; D is undetermined. The germline V gene has CDR1 SGHVS and CDR2 FQNEAQ. Trimming removed 5 bases from V and 11 bases from J, with 25 bases in between. CDR3 size: 16 residues. CDR3 protein: CASSPPLRLDRGKQFF. In nucleotides, the CDR3 is TGTGCCAGCAGCCCGCCGCTCCGGTTGGATCGTGGTAAGCAGTTCTTC.

Only a few counts were recorded for this clonotype. One junction end disagrees with the germline gene, perhaps due to a read error. The chain uses TRBV19 and TRBJ2-1; 7 bases map to TRBD2. Per germline, CDR1 LNHDA and CDR2 SQIVND (reference sequence). This CDR3 is built from 15 residues. CDR3 coding DNA: TGTGCGAGTAAAGGGCCGGGGGGACCATACAATGAGCAGTTCTTC. Protein sequence: CASKGPGGPYNEQFF.

This clonotype was detected only a few times. The gene calls are TRBV2 and TRBJ2-2, with D possibly TRBD2 on 5 matching bases. V was trimmed by 3 bases and J by 8 bases, leaving 16 bases between them. This CDR3 is built from 15 residues. The V gene's germline CDR1 is SNHLY and CDR2 FYNNEI. Written as DNA, the CDR3 is TGTGCCAGCAGTGATCGATCAGCGGATGATGGGGAGCTGTTTTTT. Residues: CASSDRSADDGELFF. Filled out from reference TRBV2 and TRBJ2-2, the complete variable domain reads EPEVTQTPSHQVTQMGQEVILRCVPISNHLYFYWYRQILGQKVEFLVSFYNNEISEKSEIFDDQFSVERPDGSNFTLKIRSTKLEDSAMYFCASSDRSADDGELFFGEGSRLTVL.

This clonotype has only a few counts. V gene TRBV19 combines with J gene TRBJ2-2; 11 nucleotides align to TRBD1. The CDR3 covers 17 residues. The germline CDR1 and CDR2 sequences are LNHDA and SQIVND (reference sequence). Unmatched junction bases numbered 8, after V lost 4 bases and J lost 4 bases. The CDR3 protein is CASSTRTGGAGTGELFF. In DNA form, the CDR3 reads TGTGCCAGTAGTACCCGGACAGGGGGCGCGGGCACCGGGGAGCTGTTTTTT.

The chain uses TRBV2 and TRBJ1-6, with D possibly matching TRBD1 (5 bases). This CDR3 comprises 17 residues. Germline V gene sequence: CDR1 SNHLY, CDR2 FYNNEI. V shed 11 bases and J shed 1 base, with 21 bases lying between them. The CDR3 sequence: CAGSPEGQLSYNSPLHF. For the CDR3, the DNA is TGTGCCGGGTCCCCCGAGGGGCAATTGTCCTATAATTCACCCCTCCACTTT.

In its sample, this clonotype was seen a few times. The chain has TRBV7-3 and TRBJ2-2, with D possibly matching TRBD1 (6 bases). Germline CDR1 and CDR2: SGHTA and FQGTGA. V was pared by 3 bases and J by 4 bases, with 15 bases between. The CDR3 covers 16 residues. CDR3 DNA sequence: TGTGCCAGCAGCTTTACGGGACAAATGAGCACCGGGGAGCTGTTTTTT. Its protein product is CASSFTGQMSTGELFF.